These 29 T cell receptor beta chains originate from one sample sequenced in a study of vaccination effects on CD4 cells after COVID-19. Their specific antigens are unknown. A 10-day culture period preceded the isolation of CD4+ T cells. Clones were sequenced by immunoSEQ multiplex PCR, and TCRdb holds only the in-frame ones, with some missing. The sample contains 40,000 to 55,000 clones, roughly four fifths of which appear only once. Sequenced here: CD4+ T cells from PBMCs cultured without peptide, sampled before COVID-19 vaccination. The receptors were gathered from a human donor who had a prior SARS-CoV-2 infection.

The gene calls are TRBV28 and TRBJ2-5; D ambiguous. This CDR3 is 13 amino acids long. Germline values: CDR1 MDHEN, CDR2 SYDVKM. Deletions cut 7 bases from V and 4 bases from J, with 13 bases between. CDR3: CASTSTGSETQYF. Here the CDR3 DNA reads TGTGCCAGCACCTCAACCGGGTCAGAGACCCAGTACTTC.

This chain joins TRBV25-1 and TRBJ1-1; 10 bases align to TRBD1. CDR3 length: 15 residues. Germline CDR1 MGHDK, CDR2 SYGVNS. The junction had 4 bases not matched to a gene; V was cut back by 3 bases and J by 3 bases. The CDR3 DNA sequence: TGTGCCAGCAGTGACACCGGGACAGGGGACACTGAAGCTTTCTTT. Protein product: CASSDTGTGDTEAFF.

The chain links TRBV2 to TRBJ2-1; TRBD2 might be the D (5 bases). Germline CDR1 is SNHLY and CDR2 is FYNNEI. There are 13 residues in the CDR3. Between the trimmed V and J ends, which lost 4 bases and 2 bases, there was a span of 6 bases. The CDR3 sequence: CASSAGTYNEQFF. The CDR3 DNA follows: TGTGCCAGCAGTGCGGGAACCTACAATGAGCAGTTCTTC.

V and J are TRBV5-1 and TRBJ1-3; no firm D call. The CDR3 runs 16 residues. V lost 4 bases, J lost 0 bases, and 14 bases lay in between. CDR1 and CDR2 from the germline V gene are SGHRS and YFSETQ. CDR3 sequence (DNA): TGCGCCAGCAGCCCGATGACTCCCGACTCTGGAAACACCATATATTTT. Translating it yields CASSPMTPDSGNTIYF.

The gene calls are TRBV5-1 and TRBJ2-2, with 12 nucleotides matching TRBD2. Germline CDR1 SGHRS, CDR2 YFSETQ. This CDR3 is 18 amino acids long. V lost 2 bases to trimming and J lost 4 bases; unmatched junction nucleotides: 9. The CDR3 loop is CASSFPGLAGSGTGELFF. The CDR3, as DNA: TGCGCCAGCAGCTTTCCGGGACTAGCGGGTTCGGGCACCGGGGAGCTGTTTTTT.

The chain uses TRBV7-9 and TRBJ2-1, with D possibly being TRBD2 (5 bases). The ends were cut back, 2 bases at V and 6 bases at J, with 8 bases in the middle. CDR3 size: 13 residues. Germline V gives CDR1 SEHNR, CDR2 FQNEAQ (reference sequence). CDR3 region: CASSLIAGNEQFF. The DNA for the CDR3 is TGTGCCAGCAGCTTAATCGCGGGCAATGAGCAGTTCTTC.

A single count supports this clone. This chain links TRBV19 with TRBJ1-2; D may be TRBD1 (5 bases). The germline V and J ends were trimmed by 4 bases and 0 bases, with 12 bases remaining between them. CDR1 LNHDA and CDR2 SQIVND come from the germline V gene (reference sequence). The CDR3 extends over 15 amino acids. This chain's CDR3 is CASSTYGTANYGYTF. The CDR3 bases are TGTGCCAGTAGTACCTACGGGACGGCTAACTATGGCTACACCTTC.

The CDR3 region has the DNA TGCGCCAGCAGCCCGGGGGGACAGGGCCACTATGGCTACACCTTC. It codes for CASSPGGQGHYGYTF. The V gene is TRBV5-1, the J gene TRBJ1-2, with TRBD1 identical over 9 bases. Germline lookup yields CDR1 SGHRS and CDR2 YFSETQ. This CDR3 comprises 15 residues. V lost 4 bases to trimming and J lost 3 bases; unmatched junction nucleotides: 7.

This rearrangement joins TRBV11-2 to TRBJ2-3; D is perhaps TRBD2 (6 bases). CDR3 length: 16 amino acids. V shed 6 bases and J shed 2 bases, with 18 bases lying between them. Germline V lookup: CDR1 SGHAT, CDR2 FQNNGV. CDR3 sequence: CASRGGLAATTDTQYF. CDR3 sequence (DNA): TGTGCCAGCAGGGGGGGATTAGCGGCCACCACAGATACGCAGTATTTT.

The chain is built from TRBV10-2 and TRBJ2-2; TRBD1 matches 7 bases. This CDR3 is 14 amino acids long. The trim removed 6 bases at V and 6 bases at J, leaving 7 bases unmatched. Germline V gives CDR1 WSHSY, CDR2 SAAADI. The CDR3 spells CASRNRGSPGELFF. The DNA for the CDR3 is TGCGCCAGCAGAAACAGGGGTAGCCCCGGGGAGCTGTTTTTT.

The chain combines TRBV18 with TRBJ2-1; possible D gene TRBD2, 5 bases. V lost 0 bases to trimming and J lost 1 base, with 22 bases between them. Germline CDR1 reads KGHSH; CDR2 reads LQKENI. This CDR3 region has 20 residues. The CDR3 region is CASSPPLTNDYIRSYNEQFF. Written as DNA, the CDR3 is TGTGCCAGCTCACCACCCTTGACTAACGACTATATAAGGTCCTACAATGAGCAGTTCTTC.

The gene calls are TRBV18 and TRBJ1-1; no clear D. CDR1 and CDR2 (germline): KGHSH, LQKENI. The V end was cut by 4 bases, the J end by 3 bases, with 15 bases between. This CDR3 spans 15 amino acids. CDR3 sequence (DNA): TGTGCCAGCTCACTATACACGACGTGGGACACTGAAGCTTTCTTT. This translates into CASSLYTTWDTEAFF.

This clone appeared a few times. V usage is TRBV2 and J usage is TRBJ1-6; D perhaps matches TRBD1 (6 bases). The germline V and J ends were trimmed by 7 bases and 11 bases, with 21 bases remaining between them. From germline, CDR1 is SNHLY and CDR2 FYNNEI. The CDR3 is made up of 15 amino acids. CDR3 sequence (DNA): TGTGCCAGCACCCAATTGGGCCGGGGGCAGGCACCCCTCCACTTT. This translates into CASTQLGRGQAPLHF.

The chain is built from TRBV5-4 and TRBJ1-4; D is ambiguous. Trimming cost V 3 bases and J 8 bases, with 8 bases left between them. This CDR3 contains 12 residues. The V gene's germline CDR1 is SGHNT and CDR2 YYREEE (reference sequence). CDR3 loop: CASSSPREKLFF. The CDR3 bases are TGTGCCAGCAGCTCGCCCCGGGAAAAACTGTTTTTT.

This chain links TRBV4-1 with TRBJ1-2, with unresolved D. The CDR3 extends over 16 amino acids. V lost 1 base and J 2 bases, leaving 14 bases between the germline ends. CDR1 is MGHRA and CDR2 is YSYEKL in the germline V gene. Written as DNA, the CDR3 is TGCGCCAGCAGCCAAGCCCCAGGCGCGACCAACTATGGCTACACCTTC. Its protein product is CASSQAPGATNYGYTF.

This clone has only a few counts. The chain couples TRBV5-4 to TRBJ2-3; 7 positions agree with TRBD1. The V segment lost 4 bases and the J segment 4 bases; nucleotides outside the gene matches: 6. CDR3 length equals 14 residues. Per germline, CDR1 SGHNT and CDR2 YYREEE (reference sequence). CDR3 sequence reads: CASSPGQHSDTQYF. CDR3 nucleotides: TGTGCCAGCAGCCCGGGACAGCACTCAGATACGCAGTATTTT.

This chain uses TRBV6-1 with TRBJ2-3; D perhaps matches TRBD1 (6 bases). Germline CDR1 and CDR2: MNHNS and SASEGT. The germline V and J ends were trimmed by 3 bases and 9 bases, with 13 bases remaining between them. The CDR3 runs to 13 residues. CDR3 region: CASSENRVQTQYF. The CDR3, as DNA: TGTGCCAGCAGTGAGAACAGGGTCCAGACGCAGTATTTT.

V usage is TRBV6-6 and J usage is TRBJ1-6, with D tentatively TRBD1 (6 bases). This CDR3 has 15 residues. Looked up from germline, CDR1 is MNHNY and CDR2 is SVGAGI (reference sequence). V lost 7 bases and J 6 bases, leaving 16 bases between the germline ends. The CDR3 loop is CASTQGHHSNSPLHF. The DNA for the CDR3 is TGTGCCAGCACCCAGGGACACCATTCTAATTCACCCCTCCACTTT.

CDR3 nucleotides: TGTGCCAGCAGCTCCCTTGGGAAGGGGACGAACACTGAAGCTTTCTTT. This encodes CASSSLGKGTNTEAFF. The V call is TRBV5-6, the J call TRBJ1-1; tentative D call: TRBD1 (5 bases). The CDR3 covers 16 residues. Trimming shortened V by 3 bases and J by 1 base, and 16 bases separated the two germline ends. Germline-derived CDR1 and CDR2 are SGHDT and YYEEEE.

The chain is built from TRBV9 and TRBJ2-2; a possible D gene is TRBD2 (6 bases). V was trimmed by 1 base and J by 3 bases, leaving 16 bases between them. This CDR3 has 17 amino acids. From germline, CDR1 is SGDLS and CDR2 YYNGEE. The CDR3: CASSVSLTSSDTGELFF. Here the CDR3 DNA reads TGTGCCAGCAGCGTATCCCTGACTAGTAGTGACACCGGGGAGCTGTTTTTT.

The chain joins TRBV9 to TRBJ2-1; 8 bases align to TRBD2. CDR1 is SGDLS, CDR2 YYNGEE, per germline. V dropped 4 bases and J dropped 4; count of bases not matched to a gene: 10. The CDR3 totals 16 residues. The CDR3 DNA is TGTGCCAGCAGCCCCCCCTCGGGGGGGCAATACAATGAGCAGTTCTTC. Its translation: CASSPPSGGQYNEQFF.

J is TRBJ1-1 and V is TRBV6-5, with a tentative D call TRBD1 (5 bases). The V end lost 2 bases, the J end lost 4 bases, and 11 bases lay between the germline ends. There are 14 residues in the CDR3. CDR1 is MNHEY and CDR2 is SVGAGI in the germline V gene. CDR3: CASSYGGGVTEAFF. DNA of the CDR3: TGTGCCAGCAGTTACGGGGGAGGGGTCACTGAAGCTTTCTTT.

V is TRBV6-5 and J is TRBJ1-1; perhaps TRBD1 as D (5 bases). The CDR3 length is 15 residues. Deletions cut 3 bases from V and 3 bases from J, with 14 bases between. The germline CDR1 and CDR2 sequences are MNHEY and SVGAGI. CDR3 DNA sequence: TGTGCCAGCAGTTATGGGGGACCTTGGGACACTGAAGCTTTCTTT. It translates to CASSYGGPWDTEAFF.

The J gene is TRBJ1-2, the V gene TRBV5-8, with 8 bases fitting TRBD1. V dropped 0 bases and J dropped 4; count of bases not matched to a gene: 2. CDR1 is SGHTS and CDR2 is YDEGEE in the germline V gene. The CDR3 contains 14 residues. The CDR3 sequence: CASSLVTGGYGYTF. CDR3 DNA: TGTGCCAGCAGCTTGGTCACAGGGGGCTATGGCTACACCTTC.

The genes are TRBV5-1 and TRBJ2-2; D is unclear. The V gene lost 0 bases and the J gene lost 7 bases, with 13 bases spanning the gap. CDR3 size: 15 residues. Looked up from germline, CDR1 is SGHRS and CDR2 is YFSETQ. CDR3 protein: CASSLGPLGIGELFF. Here the CDR3 DNA reads TGCGCCAGCAGCTTGGGACCCCTTGGGATCGGGGAGCTGTTTTTT.

The J gene is TRBJ1-6, the V gene TRBV4-2; 7 bases match TRBD1. The CDR3 runs to 16 residues. Germline assignment: CDR1 LGHNA and CDR2 YNFKEQ. With V trimmed by 4 bases and J by 4 bases, 7 bases remained unmatched. The CDR3 DNA follows: TGTGCCAGCAGCCCCGACAGGGACCCTTATAATTCACCCCTCCACTTT. Its translation is CASSPDRDPYNSPLHF.

This chain's CDR3 is CASSRDGGYTF. CDR3 nucleotide sequence: TGCGCCAGCAGCCGAGATGGTGGCTACACCTTC. The chain couples TRBV4-1 to TRBJ1-2; D unclear. The CDR3 has 11 residues. Trimming left V 4 bases short and J 7 bases short, with 7 bases between. Germline values: CDR1 MGHRA, CDR2 YSYEKL.

This sequence joins TRBV24-1 and TRBJ2-5; unclear D gene. V was clipped by 6 bases and J by 1 base, with 11 bases between them. Germline V gene lookup returns CDR1 KGHDR and CDR2 SFDVKD. This CDR3 spans 14 amino acids. This CDR3 reads CATSRVGPQETQYF. The CDR3 DNA follows: TGTGCCACCAGTCGGGTTGGTCCCCAAGAGACCCAGTACTTC.

The CDR3 DNA reads as TGCAGTGCTAGTTTTCCGATCGGGACTGAAGCTTTCTTT. This gives the protein CSASFPIGTEAFF. This rearrangement joins TRBV20-1 to TRBJ1-1, with no clear D. V was shortened by 3 bases and J by 5 bases, with 13 bases between the two germline ends. The CDR3 is made up of 13 amino acids. The germline V gene encodes CDR1 DFQATT and CDR2 SNEGSKA (reference sequence).